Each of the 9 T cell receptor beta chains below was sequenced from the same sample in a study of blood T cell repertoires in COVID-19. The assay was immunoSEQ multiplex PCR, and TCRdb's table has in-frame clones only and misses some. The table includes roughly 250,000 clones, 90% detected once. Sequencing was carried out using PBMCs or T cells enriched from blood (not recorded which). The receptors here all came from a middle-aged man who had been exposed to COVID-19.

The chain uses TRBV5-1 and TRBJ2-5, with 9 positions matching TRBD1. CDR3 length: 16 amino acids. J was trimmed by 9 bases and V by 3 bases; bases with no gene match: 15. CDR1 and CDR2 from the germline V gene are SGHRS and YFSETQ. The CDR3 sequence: CASSSTGTGRLGAQYF. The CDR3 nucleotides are TGCGCCAGCAGCTCTACCGGGACAGGGCGCCTCGGGGCCCAGTACTTC.

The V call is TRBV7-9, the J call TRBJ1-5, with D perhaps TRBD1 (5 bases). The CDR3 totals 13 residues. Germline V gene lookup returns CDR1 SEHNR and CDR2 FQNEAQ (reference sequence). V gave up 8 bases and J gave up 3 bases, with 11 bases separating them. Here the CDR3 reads CASSGGVNQPQHF. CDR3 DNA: TGTGCCAGCTCCGGGGGGGTCAATCAGCCCCAGCATTTT.

The CDR3 protein is CSVAILAKNIQYF. In nucleotides, the CDR3 is TGCAGCGTGGCCATCCTAGCCAAAAACATTCAGTACTTC. The gene calls are TRBV29-1 and TRBJ2-4, with unresolved D. V was cut by 6 bases and J by 0 bases, with 9 bases left in between. The CDR3 length is 13 residues. Germline-derived CDR1 and CDR2 are SQVTM and ANQGSEA.

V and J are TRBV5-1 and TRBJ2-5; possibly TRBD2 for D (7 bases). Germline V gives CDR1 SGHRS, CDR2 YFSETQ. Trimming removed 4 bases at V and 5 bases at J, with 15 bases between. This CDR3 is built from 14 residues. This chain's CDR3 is CASSPAGAGETQYF. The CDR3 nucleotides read TGCGCCAGCAGCCCTGCGGGGGCAGGGGAGACCCAGTACTTC.

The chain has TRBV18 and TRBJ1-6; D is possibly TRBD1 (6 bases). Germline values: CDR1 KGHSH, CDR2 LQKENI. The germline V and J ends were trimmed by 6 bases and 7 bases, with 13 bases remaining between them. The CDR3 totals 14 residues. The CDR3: CASSGRGFNSPLHF. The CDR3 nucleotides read TGTGCCAGCTCGGGCAGGGGTTTCAATTCACCCCTCCACTTT.

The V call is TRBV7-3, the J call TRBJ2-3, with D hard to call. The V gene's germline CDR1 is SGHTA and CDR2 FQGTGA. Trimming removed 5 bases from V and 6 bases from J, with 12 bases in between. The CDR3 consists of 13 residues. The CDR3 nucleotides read TGTGCCAGCAGCCAAACCTACTCCGATACGCAGTATTTT. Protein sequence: CASSQTYSDTQYF.

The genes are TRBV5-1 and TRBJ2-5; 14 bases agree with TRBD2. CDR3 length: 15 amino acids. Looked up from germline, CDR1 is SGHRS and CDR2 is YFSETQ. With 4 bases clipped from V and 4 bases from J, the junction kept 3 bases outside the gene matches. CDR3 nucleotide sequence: TGCGCCAGCAGCGTGGGGACTAGCGGGGGAGAGACCCAGTACTTC. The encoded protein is CASSVGTSGGETQYF.

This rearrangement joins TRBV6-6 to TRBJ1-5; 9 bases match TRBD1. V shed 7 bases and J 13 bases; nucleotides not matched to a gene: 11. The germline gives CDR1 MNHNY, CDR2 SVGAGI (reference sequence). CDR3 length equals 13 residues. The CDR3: CASINRGHGGQHF. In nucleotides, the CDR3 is TGTGCCAGCATCAACAGGGGGCACGGGGGACAGCATTTT.

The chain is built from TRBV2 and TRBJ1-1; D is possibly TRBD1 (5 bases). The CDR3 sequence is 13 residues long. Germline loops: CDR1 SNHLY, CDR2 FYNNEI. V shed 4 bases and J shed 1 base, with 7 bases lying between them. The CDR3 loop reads CASSAGGNTEAFF. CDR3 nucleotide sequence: TGTGCCAGCAGTGCCGGGGGGAACACTGAAGCTTTCTTT.